What follows are 10 T cell receptor beta chains derived from one specimen sequenced in a study of blood T cell repertoires in COVID-19. Measured with immunoSEQ multiplex PCR; TCRdb has only the in-frame clones, and not every one. The top ten clones hold 4.5% to 6.5% of a sample with about 200,000 clones, about 82% of them seen once. The sequencing input was PBMCs or T cells enriched from blood (not recorded which). Receptors originate from a man between 40 and 49 years old with acute COVID-19.

The chain joins TRBV5-5 to TRBJ1-6; 8 bases are a match to TRBD1. The germline gives CDR1 SGHKS, CDR2 YYEKEE (reference sequence). This CDR3 is 16 amino acids long. The V and J ends lost 8 bases and 0 bases, in that order; junction bases with no gene match: 7. As DNA, the CDR3 is TGTGCCAGTGATACAGGGGGAAGCTCCTATAATTCACCCCTCCACTTT. Protein sequence: CASDTGGSSYNSPLHF.

The chain recombines TRBV5-1 with TRBJ1-1; a possible D gene is TRBD1 (6 bases). CDR1 SGHRS and CDR2 YFSETQ come from the germline V gene. This CDR3 is 14 amino acids long. Trimming cost V 9 bases and J 5 bases, with 20 bases left between them. CDR3 nucleotide sequence: TGCGCCACCCATGAGGGGGATGTGAGGACTGAAGCTTTCTTT. Translation: CATHEGDVRTEAFF.

The chain links TRBV7-8 to TRBJ1-5; the match to TRBD1 covers 7 bases. Looked up from germline, CDR1 is SGHVS and CDR2 is FQNEAQ. V shed 5 bases, J shed 6 bases, and the junction held 7 bases outside the gene matches. This CDR3 is built from 14 residues. CDR3 nucleotide sequence: TGTGCCAGCAGCCACGGGACAGCGGGTCAGCCCCAGCATTTT. Its protein product is CASSHGTAGQPQHF.

This rearrangement joins TRBV10-3 to TRBJ1-6; D unclear. The V gene's germline CDR1 is ENHRY and CDR2 SYGVKD. This CDR3 comprises 12 residues. V lost 3 bases and J 10 bases, leaving 7 bases between the germline ends. DNA of the CDR3: TGTGCCATCAGTGACAGGAACTCACCCCTCCACTTT. It specifies CAISDRNSPLHF.

This chain joins TRBV5-4 and TRBJ2-1; 7 bases line up with TRBD2. The CDR3 covers 15 residues. Losses at the gene ends were 0 bases for V and 6 bases for J; bases not matched to a gene: 6. Germline V gene sequence: CDR1 SGHNT, CDR2 YYREEE (reference sequence). Here the CDR3 DNA reads TGTGCCAGCAGCTTGGGAGGACTAGGGCTCAATGAGCAGTTCTTC. As protein: CASSLGGLGLNEQFF. The variable domain in full, completed from reference TRBV5-4 and TRBJ2-1, reads ETGVTQSPTHLIKTRGQQVTLRCSSQSGHNTVSWYQQALGQGPQFIFQYYREEENGRGNFPPRFSGLQFPNYSSELNVNALELDDSALYLCASSLGGLGLNEQFFGPGTRLTVL.

The genes are TRBV30 and TRBJ1-1, with D possibly matching TRBD1 (5 bases). This CDR3 has 15 residues. In germline, CDR1 is GTSNPN, CDR2 SVGIG (reference sequence). The V gene lost 3 bases and the J gene lost 0 bases, with 14 bases spanning the gap. Here the CDR3 reads CAWRDDRVMNTEAFF. DNA of the CDR3: TGTGCCTGGAGGGATGACAGAGTCATGAACACTGAAGCTTTCTTT.

This clone has just one count. The chain links TRBV28 to TRBJ1-1, with a tentative D call TRBD1 (5 bases). V shed 4 bases and J shed 5 bases, with 14 bases lying between them. In germline, CDR1 is MDHEN, CDR2 SYDVKM. This CDR3 has 14 amino acids. Here the CDR3 reads CASSSRQKGTEAFF. DNA of the CDR3: TGTGCCAGCAGTTCCCGACAAAAGGGGACTGAAGCTTTCTTT.

A note on this clone: A read error may produce the germline difference seen at one junction end. The chain joins TRBV7-7 to TRBJ1-6; 7 nucleotides line up with TRBD1. The CDR3 is 15 residues long. The germline gives CDR1 SSHAT, CDR2 FNYEAQ (reference sequence). The CDR3 region is CASSLRTGYNSPLHF. The CDR3, as DNA: TGTGCTAGCAGCTTAAGGACAGGCTATAATTCACCCCTCCACTTT.

The chain links TRBV10-1 to TRBJ2-1; 8 nucleotides line up with TRBD2. The CDR3 spans 14 residues. Unmatched junction bases numbered 6, after V lost 8 bases and J lost 3 bases. The V gene's germline CDR1 is WNHNN and CDR2 SYGVQD (reference sequence). Here the CDR3 DNA reads TGCGCCAGCGGGTCGGGAGGGCTCTACAATGAGCAGTTCTTC. Its protein is CASGSGGLYNEQFF.

The sample holds a few counts of this clone. At one boundary the junction diverges from the germline segment, which might be a read error. The chain has TRBV7-9 and TRBJ2-7, with TRBD2 identical over 13 bases. The CDR3 contains 16 residues. In germline, CDR1 is SEHNR, CDR2 FQNEAQ (reference sequence). CDR3 bases: TGTGCCAGCAGCAACTCTCGGACTAGCGGGAGCGACGAGCGGTACTTC. Translation: CASSNSRTSGSDERYF.